This T cell receptor beta chain was identified in a study of response to subunit inactivated influenza vaccine. Worth noting for this clonotype: Its matching antigen is unknown.

Study observations and caveats: Researchers suggested that each seasonal influenza vaccination recruits few new T cells.

A single record per CDR3 protein comes from TCRdb applying MiXCR to the RT-PCR reads. The repertoire holds about 570,000 distinct CDR3 sequences, with 10% to 12% as singletons. CDR3 length: 14 amino acids. Germline V CDR1 and CDR2: SGHRS, YFSETQ. V was pared by 6 bases and J by 1 base, with 2 bases of the junction left unmatched. These data also formed part of another study, on T cells expressing NK-cell markers. In that study: 5'RACE template switching with UMIs generated TCR beta cDNA. Underlying the TCR beta repertoires were sorted CD3+CD56+NKG2C+, CD3+CD56+NKG2C- and CD3+CD56-NKG2C+ T cells. The eight sequenced donors comprised seven who were HCMV-seropositive and one who was seronegative. The study did not resolve the HCMV specificity of expanded NKG2C+ T cell clones.

The specimen was PBMCs from blood, collected on the day of vaccination. This sequence originates from a man aged 50 or older who received an inactivated influenza vaccine. This chain connects TRBV5-1 to TRBJ2-1; 9 bases are a match to TRBD2. In DNA form, the CDR3 reads TGCGCCAGCACCAGCGGGAGGTCCTACAATGAGCAGTTCTTC. Translated, it gives CASTSGRSYNEQFF.